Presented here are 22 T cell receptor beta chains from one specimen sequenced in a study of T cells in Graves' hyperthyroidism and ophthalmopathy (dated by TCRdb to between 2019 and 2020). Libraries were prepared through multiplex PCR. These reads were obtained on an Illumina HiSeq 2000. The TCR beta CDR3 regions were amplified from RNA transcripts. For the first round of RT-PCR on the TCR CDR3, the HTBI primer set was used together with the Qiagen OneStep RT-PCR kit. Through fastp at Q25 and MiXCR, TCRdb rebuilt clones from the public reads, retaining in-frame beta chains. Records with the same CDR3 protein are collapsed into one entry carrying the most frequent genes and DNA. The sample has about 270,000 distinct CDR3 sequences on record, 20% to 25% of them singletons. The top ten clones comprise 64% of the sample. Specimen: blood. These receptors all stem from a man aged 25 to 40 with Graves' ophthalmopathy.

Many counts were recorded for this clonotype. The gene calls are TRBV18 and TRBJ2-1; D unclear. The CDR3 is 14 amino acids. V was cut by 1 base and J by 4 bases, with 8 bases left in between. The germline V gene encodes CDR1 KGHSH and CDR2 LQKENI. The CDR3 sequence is CASSPQTLYNEQFF. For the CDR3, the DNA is TGTGCCAGCTCACCACAGACCTTATACAATGAGCAGTTCTTC.

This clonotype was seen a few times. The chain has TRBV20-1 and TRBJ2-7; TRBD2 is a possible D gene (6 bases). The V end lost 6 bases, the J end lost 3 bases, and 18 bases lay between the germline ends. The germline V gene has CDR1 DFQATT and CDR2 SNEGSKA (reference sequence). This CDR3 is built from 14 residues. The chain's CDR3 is CSAAGTWEDYEQYF. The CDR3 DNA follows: TGCAGTGCAGCCGGGACCTGGGAGGACTACGAGCAGTACTTC.

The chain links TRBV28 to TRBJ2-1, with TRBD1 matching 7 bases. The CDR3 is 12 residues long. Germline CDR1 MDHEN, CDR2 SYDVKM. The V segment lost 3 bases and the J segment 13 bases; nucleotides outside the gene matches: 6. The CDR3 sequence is CASSFLQGEQFF. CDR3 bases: TGTGCCAGCAGTTTCTTGCAGGGGGAACAGTTCTTC. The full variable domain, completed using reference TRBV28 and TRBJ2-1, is DVKVTQSSRYLVKRTGEKVFLECVQDMDHENMFWYRQDPGLGLRLIYFSYDVKMKEKGDIPEGYSVSREKKERFSLILESASTNQTSMYLCASSFLQGEQFFGPGTRLTVL.

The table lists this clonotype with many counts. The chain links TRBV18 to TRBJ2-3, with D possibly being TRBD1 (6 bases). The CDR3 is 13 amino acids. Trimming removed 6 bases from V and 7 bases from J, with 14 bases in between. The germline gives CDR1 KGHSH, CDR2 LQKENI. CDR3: CASSPSTGYTQYF. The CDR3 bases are TGTGCCAGCTCTCCCTCGACAGGCTATACGCAGTATTTT.

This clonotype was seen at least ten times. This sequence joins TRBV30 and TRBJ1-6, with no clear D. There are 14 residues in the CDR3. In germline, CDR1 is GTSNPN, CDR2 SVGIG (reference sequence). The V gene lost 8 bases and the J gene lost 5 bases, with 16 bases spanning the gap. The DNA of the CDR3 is TGTGCCCAACACCACCCGGACGATAATTCACCCCTCCACTTT. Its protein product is CAQHHPDDNSPLHF.

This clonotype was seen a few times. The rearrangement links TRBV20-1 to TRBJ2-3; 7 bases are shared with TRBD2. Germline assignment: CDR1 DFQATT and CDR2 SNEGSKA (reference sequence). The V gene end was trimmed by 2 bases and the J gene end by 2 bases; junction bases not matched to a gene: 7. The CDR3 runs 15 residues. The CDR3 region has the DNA TGCAGTGCTAGACCCCTGGCGGGAGTCACAGATACGCAGTATTTT. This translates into CSARPLAGVTDTQYF.

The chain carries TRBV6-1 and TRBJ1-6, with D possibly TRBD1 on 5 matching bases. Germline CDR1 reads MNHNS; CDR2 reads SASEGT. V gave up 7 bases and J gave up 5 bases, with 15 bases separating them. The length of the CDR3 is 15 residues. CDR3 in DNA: TGTGCCAGCATCCAAAAGGGGAAGAATAATTCACCCCTCCACTTT. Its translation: CASIQKGKNNSPLHF.

The DNA of the CDR3 is TGTGCCAGTACCCGATCCGGGACAGGGGGCAGATTGAACACTGAAGCTTTCTTT. Protein: CASTRSGTGGRLNTEAFF. The chain uses TRBV19 and TRBJ1-1; TRBD1 agrees at 12 bases. V was pared by 7 bases and J by 0 bases, with 12 bases of the junction left unmatched. The CDR3 sequence is 18 residues long. Looked up from germline, CDR1 is LNHDA and CDR2 is SQIVND (reference sequence).

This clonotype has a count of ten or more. The CDR3 is CATSGGRSNNEQFF. The CDR3 DNA reads as TGTGCCACCTCGGGCGGGAGATCCAACAATGAGCAGTTCTTC. V and J are TRBV24-1 and TRBJ2-1; TRBD2 agrees at 7 bases. The germline CDR1 and CDR2 sequences are KGHDR and SFDVKD. V lost 9 bases to trimming and J lost 5 bases; unmatched junction nucleotides: 9. This CDR3 comprises 14 residues.

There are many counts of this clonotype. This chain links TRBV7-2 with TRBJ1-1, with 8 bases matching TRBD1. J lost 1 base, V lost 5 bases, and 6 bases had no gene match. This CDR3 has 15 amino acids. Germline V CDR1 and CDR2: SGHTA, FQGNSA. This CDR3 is CASSASGGANTEAFF. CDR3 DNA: TGTGCCAGCAGCGCTTCAGGGGGCGCGAACACTGAAGCTTTCTTT.

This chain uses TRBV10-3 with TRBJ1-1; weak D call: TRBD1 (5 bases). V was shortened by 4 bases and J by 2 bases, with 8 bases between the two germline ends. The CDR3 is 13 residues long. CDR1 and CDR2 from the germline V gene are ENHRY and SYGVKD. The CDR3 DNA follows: TGTGCCATCAGTGGACAGATTAACACTGAAGCTTTCTTT. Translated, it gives CAISGQINTEAFF.

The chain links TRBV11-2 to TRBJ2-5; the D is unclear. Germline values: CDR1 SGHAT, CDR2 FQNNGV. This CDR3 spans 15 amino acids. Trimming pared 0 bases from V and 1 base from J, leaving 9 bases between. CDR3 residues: CASSLEAAFQETQYF. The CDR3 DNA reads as TGTGCCAGCAGCTTAGAGGCCGCGTTCCAAGAGACCCAGTACTTC.

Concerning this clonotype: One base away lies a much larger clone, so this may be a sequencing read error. CDR3 in DNA: TGTGCCAGCAGGGACAGGGGTACCGGGACAGATACGCGGTATTTT. It specifies CASRDRGTGTDTRYF. The rearrangement joins TRBV28 to TRBJ2-3, with 9 bases matching TRBD1. Germline V CDR1 and CDR2: MDHEN, SYDVKM. This CDR3 contains 15 residues.

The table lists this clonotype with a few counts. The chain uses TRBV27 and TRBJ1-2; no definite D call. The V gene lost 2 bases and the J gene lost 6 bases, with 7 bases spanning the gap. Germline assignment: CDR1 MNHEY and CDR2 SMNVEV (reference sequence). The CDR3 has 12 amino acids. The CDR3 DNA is TGTGCCAGCAGTTTAACCGGGCATGGCTACACCTTC. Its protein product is CASSLTGHGYTF.

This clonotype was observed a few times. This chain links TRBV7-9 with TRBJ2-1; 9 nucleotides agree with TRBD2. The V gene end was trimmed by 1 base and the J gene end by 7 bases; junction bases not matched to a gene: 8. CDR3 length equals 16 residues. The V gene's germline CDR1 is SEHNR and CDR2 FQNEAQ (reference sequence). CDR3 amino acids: CASSLVSLAGNNEQFF. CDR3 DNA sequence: TGTGCCAGCAGCTTAGTAAGTCTAGCGGGAAATAATGAGCAGTTCTTC.

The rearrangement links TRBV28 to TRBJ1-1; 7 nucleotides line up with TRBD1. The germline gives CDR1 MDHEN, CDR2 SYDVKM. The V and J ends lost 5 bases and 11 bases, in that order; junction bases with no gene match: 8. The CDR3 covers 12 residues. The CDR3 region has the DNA TGTGCCAGCAGTCCACACAGGGGAGAGGCTTTCTTT. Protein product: CASSPHRGEAFF.

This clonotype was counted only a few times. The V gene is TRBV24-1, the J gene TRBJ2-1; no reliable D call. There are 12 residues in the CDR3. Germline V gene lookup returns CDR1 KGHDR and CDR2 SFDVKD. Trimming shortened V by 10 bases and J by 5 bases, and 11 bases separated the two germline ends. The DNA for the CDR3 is TGTGCCACGGAACACGCTGACAATGAGCAGTTCTTC. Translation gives CATEHADNEQFF.

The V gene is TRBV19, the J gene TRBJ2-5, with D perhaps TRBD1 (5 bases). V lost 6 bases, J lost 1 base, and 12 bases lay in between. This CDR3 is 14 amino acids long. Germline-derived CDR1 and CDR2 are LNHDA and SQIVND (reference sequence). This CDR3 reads CASRSTATQETQYF. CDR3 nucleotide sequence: TGTGCCAGTAGATCGACAGCTACCCAAGAGACCCAGTACTTC. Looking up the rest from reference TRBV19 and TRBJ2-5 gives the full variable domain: DGGITQSPKYLFRKEGQNVTLSCEQNLNHDAMYWYRQDPGQGLRLIYYSQIVNDFQKGDIAEGYSVSREKKESFPLTVTSAQKNPTAFYLCASRSTATQETQYFGPGTRLLVL.

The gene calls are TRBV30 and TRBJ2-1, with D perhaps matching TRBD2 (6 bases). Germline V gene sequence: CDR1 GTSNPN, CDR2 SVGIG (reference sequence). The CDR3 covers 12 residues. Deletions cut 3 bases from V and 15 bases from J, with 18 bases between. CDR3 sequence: CAWSRDSLLWFF. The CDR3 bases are TGTGCCTGGAGCCGGGACTCCCTGCTCTGGTTCTTC.

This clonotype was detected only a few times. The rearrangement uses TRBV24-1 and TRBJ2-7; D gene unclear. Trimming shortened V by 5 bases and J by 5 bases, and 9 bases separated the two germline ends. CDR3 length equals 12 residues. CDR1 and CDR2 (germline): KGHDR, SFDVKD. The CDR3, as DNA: TGTGCCACCAGTGGGGTTACCCACGAGCAGTACTTC. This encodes CATSGVTHEQYF.

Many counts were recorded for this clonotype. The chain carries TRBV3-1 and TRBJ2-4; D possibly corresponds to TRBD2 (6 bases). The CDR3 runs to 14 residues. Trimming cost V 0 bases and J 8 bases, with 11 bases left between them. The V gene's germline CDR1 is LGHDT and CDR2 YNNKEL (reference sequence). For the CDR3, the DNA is TGTGCCAGCAGCCAAGATACTAGCTTAGACATTCAGTACTTC. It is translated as CASSQDTSLDIQYF.

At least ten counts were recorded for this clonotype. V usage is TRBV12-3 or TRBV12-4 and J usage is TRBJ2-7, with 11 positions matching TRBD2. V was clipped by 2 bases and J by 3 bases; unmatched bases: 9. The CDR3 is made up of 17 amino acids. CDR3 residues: CASSLFSGRALGYEQYF. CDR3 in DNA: TGTGCCAGCAGTTTATTTAGCGGGAGGGCCCTCGGCTACGAGCAGTACTTC.